These 2 T cell receptor beta chains came from one sample sequenced in a study of T cell responses to AZD1222 COVID-19 vaccine (dated by TCRdb to the early 2020s). The method behind the library was the immunoSEQ multiplex PCR assay. TCRdb retrieved this table from immuneACCESS and kept in-frame rearrangements only. Not all clones are present; in checked studies, unresolved V genes account for under half, and no reason is known for the remainder. The sample contains 70,000 to 100,000 clones, over 75% of them found a single time. Of the sample, roughly 3.1% is held by the ten largest clones. The time point label, as the study defines it: about 28 days (+/-7) after the second vaccine dose. The sequences come from peripheral blood, collected 28 days after the second AZD1222 dose. The receptors stem from an adult who received the AZD1222 COVID-19 vaccine.

The chain is built from TRBV6-5 and TRBJ1-2; 8 bases match TRBD1. V shed 7 bases and J 6 bases; nucleotides not matched to a gene: 10. CDR1 and CDR2 (germline): MNHEY, SVGAGI. The CDR3 contains 14 residues. CDR3 in amino acids: CASTLGQVEDGYTF. For the CDR3, the DNA is TGTGCCAGCACCCTGGGACAGGTGGAGGATGGCTACACCTTC.

CDR3 bases: TGTGCCAGCAGCTTAGCTGGGGGACAGGCCCTCTACAATGAGCAGTTCTTC. Protein product: CASSLAGGQALYNEQFF. This chain uses TRBV7-9 with TRBJ2-1; 8 bases map to TRBD1. The length of the CDR3 is 17 residues. J gave up 3 bases and V 0 bases, and 7 bases lay outside the gene matches. The germline V gene has CDR1 SEHNR and CDR2 FQNEAQ (reference sequence).